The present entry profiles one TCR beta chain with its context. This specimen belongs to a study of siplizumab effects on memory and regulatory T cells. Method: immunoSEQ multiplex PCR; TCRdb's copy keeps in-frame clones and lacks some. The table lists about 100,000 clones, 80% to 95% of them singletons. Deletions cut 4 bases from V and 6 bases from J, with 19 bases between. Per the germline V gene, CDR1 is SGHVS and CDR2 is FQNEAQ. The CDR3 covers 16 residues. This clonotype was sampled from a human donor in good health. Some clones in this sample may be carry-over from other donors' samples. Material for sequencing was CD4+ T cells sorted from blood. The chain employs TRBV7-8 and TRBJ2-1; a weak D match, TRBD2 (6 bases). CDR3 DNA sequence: TGTGCCAGCAGCTCGATAGCGGTTAGGGCCAGCAATGAGCAGTTCTTC. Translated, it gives CASSSIAVRASNEQFF.